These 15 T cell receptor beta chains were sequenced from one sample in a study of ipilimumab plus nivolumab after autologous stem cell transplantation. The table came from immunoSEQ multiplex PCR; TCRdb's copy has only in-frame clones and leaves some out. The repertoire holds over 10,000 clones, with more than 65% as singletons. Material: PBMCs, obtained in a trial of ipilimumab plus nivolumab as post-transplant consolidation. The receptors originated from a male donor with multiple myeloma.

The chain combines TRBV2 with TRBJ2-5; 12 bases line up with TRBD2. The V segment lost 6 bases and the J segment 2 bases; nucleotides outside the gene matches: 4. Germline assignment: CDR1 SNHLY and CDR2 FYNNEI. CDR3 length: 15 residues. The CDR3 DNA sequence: TGTGCCAGCAGGGACGGACTAGCGGGGCAAGAGACCCAGTACTTC. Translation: CASRDGLAGQETQYF.

The CDR3 coding sequence is TGTGCCAGCAGCCTGGGGACAGGGGGCATAGATGAGCAGTTCTTC. The encoded protein is CASSLGTGGIDEQFF. The V gene is TRBV9, the J gene TRBJ2-1; 12 nucleotides match TRBD1. Germline V lookup: CDR1 SGDLS, CDR2 YYNGEE. The CDR3 is made up of 15 amino acids. V trimming: 4 bases; J trimming: 8 bases; junction bases outside the gene matches: 7. Using reference TRBV9 and TRBJ2-1 for the parts outside the CDR3, the full variable domain is DSGVTQTPKHLITATGQRVTLRCSPRSGDLSVYWYQQSLDQGLQFLIQYYNGEERAKGNILERFSAQQFPDLHSELNLSSLELGDSALYFCASSLGTGGIDEQFFGPGTRLTVL.

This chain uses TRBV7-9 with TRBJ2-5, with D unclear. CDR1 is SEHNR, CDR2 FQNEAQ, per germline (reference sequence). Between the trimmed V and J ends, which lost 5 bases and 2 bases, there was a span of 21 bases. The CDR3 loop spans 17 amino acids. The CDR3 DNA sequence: TGTGCCAGCAGCCCCAGAGGATCGTCCCTTTTGCAAGAGACCCAGTACTTC. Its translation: CASSPRGSSLLQETQYF.

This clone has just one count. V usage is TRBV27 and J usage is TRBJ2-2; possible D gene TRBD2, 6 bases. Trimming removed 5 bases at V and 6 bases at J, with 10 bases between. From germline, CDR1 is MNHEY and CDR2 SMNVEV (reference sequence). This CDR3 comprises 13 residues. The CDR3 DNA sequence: TGTGCCAGCAGTGCTACTAGCTCCGGGGAGCTGTTTTTT. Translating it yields CASSATSSGELFF.

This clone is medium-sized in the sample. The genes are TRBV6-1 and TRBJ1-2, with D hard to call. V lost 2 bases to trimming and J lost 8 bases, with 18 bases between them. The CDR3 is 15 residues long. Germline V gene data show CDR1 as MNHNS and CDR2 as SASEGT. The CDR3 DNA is TGTGCCAGCAGTGAATGGAGGGTGGGTTCCGGCGGCTACACCTTC. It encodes CASSEWRVGSGGYTF.

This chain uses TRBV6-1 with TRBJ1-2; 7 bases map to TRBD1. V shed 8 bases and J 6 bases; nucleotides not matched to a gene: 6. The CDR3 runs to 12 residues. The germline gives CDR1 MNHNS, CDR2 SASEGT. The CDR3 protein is CASLLTGDGYTF. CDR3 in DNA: TGTGCCAGCCTACTAACAGGGGATGGCTACACCTTC.

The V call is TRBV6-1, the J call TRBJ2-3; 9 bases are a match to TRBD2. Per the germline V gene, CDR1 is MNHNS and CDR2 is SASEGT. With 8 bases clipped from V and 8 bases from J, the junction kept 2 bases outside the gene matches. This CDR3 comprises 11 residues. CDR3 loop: CASERGVTQYF. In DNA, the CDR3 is TGTGCCAGCGAGCGGGGGGTTACGCAGTATTTT.

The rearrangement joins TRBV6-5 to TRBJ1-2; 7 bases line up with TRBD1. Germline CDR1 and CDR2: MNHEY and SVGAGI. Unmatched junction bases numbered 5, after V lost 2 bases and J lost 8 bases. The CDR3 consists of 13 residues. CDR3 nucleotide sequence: TGTGCCAGCAGTTACCCAGGACAGGAGGGCTACACCTTC. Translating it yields CASSYPGQEGYTF.

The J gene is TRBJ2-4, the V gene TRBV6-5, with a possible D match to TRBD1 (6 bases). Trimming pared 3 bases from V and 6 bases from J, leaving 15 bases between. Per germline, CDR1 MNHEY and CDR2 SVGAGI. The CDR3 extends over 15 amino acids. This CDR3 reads CASSYSQGRLNIQYF. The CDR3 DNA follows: TGTGCCAGCAGTTATAGTCAGGGGCGCTTAAACATTCAGTACTTC.

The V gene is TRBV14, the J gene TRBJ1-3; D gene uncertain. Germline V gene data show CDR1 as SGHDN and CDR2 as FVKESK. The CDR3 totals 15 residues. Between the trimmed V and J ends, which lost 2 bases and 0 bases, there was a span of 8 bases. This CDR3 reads CASSQTVNSGNTIYF. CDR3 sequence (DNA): TGTGCCAGCAGCCAAACGGTAAACTCTGGAAACACCATATATTTT.

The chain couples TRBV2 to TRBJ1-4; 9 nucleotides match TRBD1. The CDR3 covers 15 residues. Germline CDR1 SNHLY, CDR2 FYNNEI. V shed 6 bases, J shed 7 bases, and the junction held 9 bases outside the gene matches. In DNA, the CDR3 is TGTGCCAGCAGGACACAGGGGGCTGGGTTTGAAAAACTGTTTTTT. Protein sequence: CASRTQGAGFEKLFF.

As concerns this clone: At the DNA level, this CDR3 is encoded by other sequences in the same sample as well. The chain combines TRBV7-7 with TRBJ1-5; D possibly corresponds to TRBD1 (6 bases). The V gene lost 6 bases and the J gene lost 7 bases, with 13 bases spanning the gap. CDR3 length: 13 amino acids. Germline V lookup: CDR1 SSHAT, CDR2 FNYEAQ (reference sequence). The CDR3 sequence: CASSGGPNQPQHF. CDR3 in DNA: TGTGCCAGCAGTGGGGGCCCCAACCAGCCCCAGCATTTT.

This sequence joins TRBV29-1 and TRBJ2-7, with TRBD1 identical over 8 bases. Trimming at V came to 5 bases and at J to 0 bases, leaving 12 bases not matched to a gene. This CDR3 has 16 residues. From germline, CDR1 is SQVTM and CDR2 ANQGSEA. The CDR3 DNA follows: TGCAGCGTTACCCCCGGGACAGGCTCGAGCTCCTACGAGCAGTACTTC. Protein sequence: CSVTPGTGSSSYEQYF.

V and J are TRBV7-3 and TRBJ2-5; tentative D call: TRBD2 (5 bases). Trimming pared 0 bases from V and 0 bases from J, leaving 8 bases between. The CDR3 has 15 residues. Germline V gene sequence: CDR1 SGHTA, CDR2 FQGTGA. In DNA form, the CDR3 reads TGTGCCAGCAGCTTAACGATGGAGGACCAAGAGACCCAGTACTTC. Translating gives CASSLTMEDQETQYF.

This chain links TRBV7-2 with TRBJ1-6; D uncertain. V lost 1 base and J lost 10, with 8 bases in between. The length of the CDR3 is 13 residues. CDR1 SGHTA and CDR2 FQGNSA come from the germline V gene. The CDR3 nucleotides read TGTGCCAGCAGCTTAGTAAGAGACTCACCCCTCCACTTT. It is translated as CASSLVRDSPLHF.